Given below is one T cell receptor (beta chain) in context. The target antigen is unknown. Extracted RNA was reverse transcribed, and the resulting cDNA served as sequencing template. This table comes from immunoSEQ multiplex PCR, and its TCRdb copy is limited to in-frame clones, with some not included. The sample records some 190,000 clones, around 56% being singletons. These data belong to a study of CD8+ T cells in alopecia areata. General study points: Researchers reported that TCR sharing among patients proved less clear than in mice, possibly HLA-linked. Only a single nonresponder existed, so baseline CD8+ expansion links stay unclear.

The germline V gene has CDR1 LNHDA and CDR2 SQIVND (reference sequence). The CDR3 sequence is 15 residues long. V dropped 5 bases and J dropped 8 bases, with 22 bases sitting between them. The sample's treatment: oral pan-JAK inhibitor, 5-10 mg twice daily. Sequencing used CD4+ T cells sorted from blood, obtained at week 4, from a patient treated with tofacitinib. The V gene is TRBV19, the J gene TRBJ2-7, with D tentatively TRBD1 or TRBD2 (5 bases each). The clonotype originates from a human donor with alopecia areata. The CDR3 loop is CASSVSGRDGYKQYF. CDR3 sequence (DNA): TGTGCCAGTAGTGTCTCCGGTAGGGACGGCTATAAGCAGTACTTC.